This TCR beta chain stems from a study of blood T cell repertoires in COVID-19. Whole-study context: Donors in the United States, Italy and Spain gave samples during acute or convalescent COVID-19. T cells, B-cell-depleted T cells, or PBMCs supplied cDNA or gDNA.

Per the authors' pipeline: Counts of nucleated cells, estimated from reference gene primer amplification, were obtained. Clones were sequenced by immunoSEQ multiplex PCR, and TCRdb holds only the in-frame ones, with some missing. That table furnishes V, J and clone size, whereas the DNA furnished D and trimming. In the table there are approximately 170,000 clones, around 84% of which are singletons. V lost 6 bases to trimming and J lost 7 bases, with 12 bases between them. This CDR3 contains 12 residues. Germline assignment: CDR1 SNHLY and CDR2 FYNNEI. Each recovered donor of Cohort 3 presented with two negative PCRs, clearance, or symptom resolution.

The chain has TRBV2 and TRBJ2-5, with D possibly TRBD2 on 5 matching bases. The sequencing sample was made of PBMCs or T cells enriched from blood (not recorded which). The sequence derives from a woman in her forties or fifties who had recovered from COVID-19. The CDR3 DNA reads as TGTGCCAGCAGAGGACTGCGTCTGACCCAGTACTTC. Its translation is CASRGLRLTQYF.